This TCR beta chain originates from a study of CD4+ T cells in melanoma. General study points: Reportedly, melanoma neoantigen-specific CD4+ T cells showed varied differentiation states. A reported correlation linked neoantigen-specific CD4+ T cells to CD8+, macrophage and B cell function.

Germline CDR1 KGHSH, CDR2 LQKENI. This CDR3 has 13 residues. Trimming took 5 bases from V and 5 from J; bases not matched to a gene: 6. Assay: immunoSEQ multiplex PCR; the TCRdb copy retains only in-frame clones and omits some. The sample consists of approximately 110,000 clones, over 80% of them appearing once. In this sample, this clone turned up once. Its antigen is unidentified. The chain carries TRBV18 and TRBJ2-7; 7 bases are shared with TRBD1. The receptor was isolated from a human donor with melanoma. Input material: peripheral blood. The CDR3 DNA sequence: TGTGCCAGCTCAAAGGACAGGCTGAACGAGCAGTACTTC. Its protein is CASSKDRLNEQYF. Together with reference TRBV18 and TRBJ2-7, the CDR3 gives the full variable domain: NAGVMQNPRHLVRRRGQEARLRCSPMKGHSHVYWYRQLPEEGLKFMVYLQKENIIDESGMPKERFSAEFPKEGPSILRIQQVVRGDSAAYFCASSKDRLNEQYFGPGTRLTVT.